The rows below give T cell receptor beta chains drawn from one sample of a study of blood T cells in healthy people across ages. MiXCR, applied by TCRdb to the 5' RACE reads, yields one record per CDR3 protein. The sample holds 780,000 or so distinct CDR3 sequences, approximately 53% seen once. Sequencing input: blood. The receptors derive from a man in his forties or fifties in good health. The CDR3 runs from the conserved cysteine through the conserved F or W. D genes are given only for firm matches. Only part of the rows carry a size: once, few, many, or a class if the clone is expanded.

size: NA
D: NA
J: TRBJ2-5
V: TRBV6-6
DNA: TGTGCCAGCATGGGGACACGACAAGAGACCCAGTACTTC
CDR3: CASMGTRQETQYF

size: NA
D: NA
J: TRBJ2-5
V: TRBV24-1
DNA: TGTGCCACCAGCGACCACCTCAATGAGCAGTACTTC
CDR3: CATSDHLNEQYF

size: few
D: NA
J: TRBJ2-7
V: TRBV18
DNA: TGTGCCAGCTCACCAACCCGGGGCAGGAGCTACGAGCAGTACTTC
CDR3: CASSPTRGRSYEQYF

size: NA
D: NA
J: TRBJ2-1
V: TRBV2
DNA: TGTGCCAGCGAGGGGGTGGGAGAGCAGTTCTTC
CDR3: CASEGVGEQFF

size: NA
D: NA
J: TRBJ1-5
V: TRBV12-3/TRBV12-4
DNA: TGTGCCAGCAGCCTAGAGAGAGCAAACCCCCAGCATTTT
CDR3: CASSLERANPQHF

size: NA
D: TRBD1
J: TRBJ2-7
V: TRBV7-8
DNA: TGTGCCAGCAGCCCTGTTACGGGACAGGGTTGGTACGAGCAGTACTTC
CDR3: CASSPVTGQGWYEQYF

size: few
D: NA
J: TRBJ2-7
V: TRBV4-3
DNA: TGCGCCAGCAGCCAAGCCCCGACCTACGAGCAGTACTTC
CDR3: CASSQAPTYEQYF

size: NA
D: NA
J: TRBJ2-5
V: TRBV5-1
DNA: TGCGCCAGCAGCTTGGATCGGACAGTACAAGAGACCCAGTACTTC
CDR3: CASSLDRTVQETQYF

size: NA
D: TRBD1
J: TRBJ1-2
V: TRBV7-8
DNA: TGTGCCAGCAGCCTTAACAGGGACAGCTCCTATGGCTACACCTTC
CDR3: CASSLNRDSSYGYTF

size: NA
D: TRBD1
J: TRBJ2-7
V: TRBV9
DNA: TGTGCCAGCAGCGCTGAACTCCGGACAGGGCTCCACGAGCAGTACTTC
CDR3: CASSAELRTGLHEQYF

size: NA
D: NA
J: TRBJ1-5
V: TRBV29-1
DNA: TGCAGCGTTGGAGAGGCTTATAGCAATCAGCCCCAGCATTTT
CDR3: CSVGEAYSNQPQHF

size: few
D: TRBD1
J: TRBJ2-7
V: TRBV29-1
DNA: TGCAGCGTTGTCGGGACAGGGGAGTACGAGCAGTACTTC
CDR3: CSVVGTGEYEQYF

size: NA
D: TRBD2
J: TRBJ2-3
V: TRBV9
DNA: TGTGCCAGCAGCGTCGGACTAGCGGGCCTTGGCTGGGAAGATACGCAGTATTTT
CDR3: CASSVGLAGLGWEDTQYF

size: NA
D: NA
J: TRBJ2-3
V: TRBV10-3
DNA: TGTGCCATCAGTGAGTCGAAGTCGCCAGATACGCAGTATTTT
CDR3: CAISESKSPDTQYF

size: NA
D: NA
J: TRBJ2-1
V: TRBV24-1
DNA: TGTGCCACCAGTTTCGGCGGGAACTCCTACAATGAGCAGTTCTTC
CDR3: CATSFGGNSYNEQFF

size: NA
D: NA
J: TRBJ1-5
V: TRBV20-1
DNA: TGCAGTGCTGCGGTTGCGGCGACTGGCGGTCAGCCCCAGCATTTT
CDR3: CSAAVAATGGQPQHF

size: NA
D: NA
J: TRBJ1-2
V: TRBV6-6
DNA: TGTGCCAGCCAAGGAGCACAGCATGGCTACACCTTC
CDR3: CASQGAQHGYTF

size: NA
D: NA
J: TRBJ2-3
V: TRBV18
DNA: TGTGCCAGCTCACCACCAAGAGGCTCAGCCACAGATACGCAGTATTTT
CDR3: CASSPPRGSATDTQYF